This note documents a single T cell receptor (beta chain) sequence. Its antigen remains unknown. Second-dose recipients at about 4 or about 12 weeks were treated as one pooled group. This entry is derived from a study of T cell responses to AZD1222 COVID-19 vaccine. Overall study findings and caveats: Targeting of unmutated variant regions was reportedly seen in nearly half of spike-specific TCRs. Repertoire samples came only from after the peak T cell response. Two doses of AZD1222 preceded a rise in Spike-specific TCR breadth and depth.

The method was immunoSEQ multiplex PCR; TCRdb's version includes in-frame clones alone and lacks a portion of them. The sample consists of approximately 190,000 clones, under 95% of them appearing once. Germline CDR1 SGHTA, CDR2 FQGNSA. The CDR3 is made up of 14 amino acids. Trimming cost V 3 bases and J 5 bases; bases outside gene matches: 3. The clonotype comes from an adult who received the AZD1222 COVID-19 vaccine. The source material was peripheral blood, sampled 28 days after the second AZD1222 dose. The chain carries TRBV7-2 and TRBJ1-5; 8 positions agree with TRBD1. This chain's CDR3 is CASSLATGDQPQHF. DNA of the CDR3: TGTGCCAGCAGCTTGGCGACAGGGGATCAGCCCCAGCATTTT.